What follows describes a single TCR beta chain. A sample-barcoded 5' primer and a J-beta primer mix were used in a second PCR of roughly 7 to 12 cycles. TCRdb passed the 5' RACE reads through MiXCR, listing each CDR3 protein once. The sample lists 1.5 million or so distinct CDR3 sequences, roughly 45% occurring once. This record belongs to a study of blood T cells in healthy people across ages. Germline V gene data show CDR1 as ENHRY and CDR2 as SYGVKD. This CDR3 has 13 amino acids. The J segment lost 5 bases and the V segment lost 6 bases, leaving 2 bases of the junction unmatched. The sequence derives from a woman younger than 35 in good health. The sequenced material came from blood. The J gene is TRBJ2-7, the V gene TRBV10-3; 12 bases agree with TRBD1. CDR3 bases: TGTGCCATCAGAGGGACAGGGGGCGACGAGCAGTACTTC. Encoded protein: CAIRGTGGDEQYF.